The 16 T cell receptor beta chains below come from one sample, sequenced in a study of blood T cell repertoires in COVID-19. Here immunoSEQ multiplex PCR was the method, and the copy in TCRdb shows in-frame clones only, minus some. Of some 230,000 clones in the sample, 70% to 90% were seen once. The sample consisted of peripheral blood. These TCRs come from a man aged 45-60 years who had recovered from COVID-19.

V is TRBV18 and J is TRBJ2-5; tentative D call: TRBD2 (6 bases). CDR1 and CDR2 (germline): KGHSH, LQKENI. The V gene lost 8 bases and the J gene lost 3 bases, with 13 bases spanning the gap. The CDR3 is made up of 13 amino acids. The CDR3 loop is CASASGLKETQYF. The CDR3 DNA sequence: TGTGCCAGCGCTTCGGGACTGAAAGAGACCCAGTACTTC.

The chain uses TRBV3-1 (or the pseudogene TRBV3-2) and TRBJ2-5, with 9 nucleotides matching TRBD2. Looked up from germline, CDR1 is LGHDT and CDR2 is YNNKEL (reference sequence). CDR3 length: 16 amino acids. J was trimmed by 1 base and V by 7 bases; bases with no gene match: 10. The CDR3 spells CASIRRAGGVQETQYF. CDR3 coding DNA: TGTGCCAGCATCAGGCGGGCGGGAGGGGTCCAAGAGACCCAGTACTTC.

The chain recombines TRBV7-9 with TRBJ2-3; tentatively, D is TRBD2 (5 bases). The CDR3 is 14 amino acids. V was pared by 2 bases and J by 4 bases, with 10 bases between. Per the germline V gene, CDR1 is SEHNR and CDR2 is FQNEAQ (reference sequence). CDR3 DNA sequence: TGTGCCAGCAGCTTAAGTCCCGGGGCAGATACGCAGTATTTT. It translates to CASSLSPGADTQYF. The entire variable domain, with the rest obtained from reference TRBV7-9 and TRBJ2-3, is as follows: DTGVSQNPRHKITKRGQNVTFRCDPISEHNRLYWYRQTLGQGPEFLTYFQNEAQLEKSRLLSDRFSAERPKGSFSTLEIQRTEQGDSAMYLCASSLSPGADTQYFGPGTRLTVL.

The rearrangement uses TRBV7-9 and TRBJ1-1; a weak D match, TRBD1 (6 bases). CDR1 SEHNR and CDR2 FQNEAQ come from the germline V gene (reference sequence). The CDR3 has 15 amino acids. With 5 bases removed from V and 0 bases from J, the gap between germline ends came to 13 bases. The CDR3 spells CASSRKGELNTEAFF. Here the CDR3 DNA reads TGTGCCAGCAGCCGGAAGGGGGAATTGAACACTGAAGCTTTCTTT.

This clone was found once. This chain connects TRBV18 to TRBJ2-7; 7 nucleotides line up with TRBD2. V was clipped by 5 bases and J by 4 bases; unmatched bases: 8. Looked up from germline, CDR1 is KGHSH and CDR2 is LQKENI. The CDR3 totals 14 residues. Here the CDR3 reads CASSTGGGLYEQYF. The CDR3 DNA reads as TGTGCCAGCTCAACTGGCGGGGGACTTTACGAGCAGTACTTC.

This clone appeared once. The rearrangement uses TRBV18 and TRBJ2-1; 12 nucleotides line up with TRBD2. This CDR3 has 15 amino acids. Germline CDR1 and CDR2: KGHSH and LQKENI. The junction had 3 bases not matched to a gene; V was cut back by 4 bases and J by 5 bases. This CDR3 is CASSRLAGEDNEQFF. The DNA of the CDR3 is TGTGCCAGCTCACGACTAGCGGGAGAGGACAATGAGCAGTTCTTC.

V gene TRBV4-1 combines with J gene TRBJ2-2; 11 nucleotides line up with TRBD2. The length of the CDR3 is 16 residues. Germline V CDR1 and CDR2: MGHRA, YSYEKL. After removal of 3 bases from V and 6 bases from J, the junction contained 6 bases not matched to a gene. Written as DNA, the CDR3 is TGCGCCAGCAGCCAGGAGGTAGCGGGAGGGCCCGGGGAGCTGTTTTTT. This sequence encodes CASSQEVAGGPGELFF.

CDR3 DNA: TGTGCCATCAGTGAGTCGAAGCGGGCCTCCAATGAGCAGTTCTTC. This gives the protein CAISESKRASNEQFF. The chain couples TRBV10-3 to TRBJ2-1; D may be TRBD2 (6 bases). The CDR3 runs to 15 residues. Trimming stripped 0 bases from V and 6 bases from J, with 12 bases between. Germline loops: CDR1 ENHRY, CDR2 SYGVKD.

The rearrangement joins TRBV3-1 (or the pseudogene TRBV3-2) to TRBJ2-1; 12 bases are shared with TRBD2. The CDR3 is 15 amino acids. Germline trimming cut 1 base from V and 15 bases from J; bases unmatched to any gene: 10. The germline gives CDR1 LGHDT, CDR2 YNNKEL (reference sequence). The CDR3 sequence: CASSQGLAGGPRPFF. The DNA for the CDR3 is TGTGCCAGCAGCCAAGGGCTAGCGGGAGGGCCGCGTCCGTTCTTC.

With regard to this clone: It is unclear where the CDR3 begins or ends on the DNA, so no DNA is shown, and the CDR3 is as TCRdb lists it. This CDR3 is CASSFGPGGTGQPQHF. V and J are TRBV7-2 and TRBJ1-5; the table assigns TRBD1, which was not confirmed against the DNA. Germline CDR1 SGHTA, CDR2 FQGNSA. The CDR3 comprises 16 residues, both ends counted.

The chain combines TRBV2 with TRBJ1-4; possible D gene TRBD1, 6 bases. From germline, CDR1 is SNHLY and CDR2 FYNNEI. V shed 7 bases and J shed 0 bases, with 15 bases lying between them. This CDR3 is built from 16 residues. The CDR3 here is CASTPGQISTNEKLFF. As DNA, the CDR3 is TGTGCCAGCACCCCTGGACAGATCTCAACTAATGAAAAACTGTTTTTT.

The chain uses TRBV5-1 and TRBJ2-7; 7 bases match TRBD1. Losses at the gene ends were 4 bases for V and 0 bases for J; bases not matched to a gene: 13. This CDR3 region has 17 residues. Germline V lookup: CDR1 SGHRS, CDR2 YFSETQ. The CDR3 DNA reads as TGCGCCAGCAGCCCGGCCAATATAGGGGGCTACTCCTACGAGCAGTACTTC. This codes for CASSPANIGGYSYEQYF.

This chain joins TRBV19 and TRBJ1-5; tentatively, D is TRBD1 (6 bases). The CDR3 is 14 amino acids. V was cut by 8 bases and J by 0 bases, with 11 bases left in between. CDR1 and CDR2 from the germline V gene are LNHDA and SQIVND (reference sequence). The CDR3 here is CASRYRDSNQPQHF. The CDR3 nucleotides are TGTGCCAGTCGGTACAGGGATAGCAATCAGCCCCAGCATTTT.

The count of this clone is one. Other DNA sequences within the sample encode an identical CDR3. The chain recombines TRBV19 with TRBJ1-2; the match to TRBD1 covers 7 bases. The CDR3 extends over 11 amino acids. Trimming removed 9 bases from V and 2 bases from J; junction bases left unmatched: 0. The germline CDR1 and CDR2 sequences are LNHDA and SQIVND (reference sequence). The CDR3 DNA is TGTGCCAGCAGGGGGAACTATGGCTACACCTTC. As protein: CASRGNYGYTF.

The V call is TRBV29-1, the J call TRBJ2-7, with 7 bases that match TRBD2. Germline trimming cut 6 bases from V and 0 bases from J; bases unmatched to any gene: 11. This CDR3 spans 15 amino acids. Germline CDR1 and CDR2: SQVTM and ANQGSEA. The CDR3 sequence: CSVLPSGGGSYEQYF. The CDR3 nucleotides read TGCAGCGTCCTCCCCAGTGGCGGGGGCTCCTACGAGCAGTACTTC.

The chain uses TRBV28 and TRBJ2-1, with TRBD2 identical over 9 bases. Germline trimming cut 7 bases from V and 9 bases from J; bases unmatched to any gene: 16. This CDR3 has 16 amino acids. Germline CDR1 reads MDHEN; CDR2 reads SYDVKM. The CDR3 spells CASIKGRGSGSFEQFF. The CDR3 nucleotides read TGTGCCAGCATCAAAGGGAGGGGTAGCGGGAGTTTTGAGCAGTTCTTC.